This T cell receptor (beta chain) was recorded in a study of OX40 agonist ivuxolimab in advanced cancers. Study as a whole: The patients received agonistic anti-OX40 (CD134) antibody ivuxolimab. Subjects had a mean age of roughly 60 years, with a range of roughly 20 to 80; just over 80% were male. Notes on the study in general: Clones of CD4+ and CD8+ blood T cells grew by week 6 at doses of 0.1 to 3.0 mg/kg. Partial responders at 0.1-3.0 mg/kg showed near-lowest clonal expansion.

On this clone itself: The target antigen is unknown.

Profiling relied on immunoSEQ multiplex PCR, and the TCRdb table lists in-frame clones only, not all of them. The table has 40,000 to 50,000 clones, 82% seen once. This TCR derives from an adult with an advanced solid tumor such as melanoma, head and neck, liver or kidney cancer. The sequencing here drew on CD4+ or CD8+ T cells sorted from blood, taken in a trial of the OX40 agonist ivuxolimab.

The CDR3 nucleotides read TGTGCCAGCGGACAGGCCTCGTATATAGACTACACCTTC. Protein product: CASGQASYIDYTF. The chain uses TRBV6-1 and TRBJ1-2, with 7 bases matching TRBD1. V lost 8 bases, J lost 10 bases, and 13 bases stayed unmatched. The germline gives CDR1 MNHNS, CDR2 SASEGT. This CDR3 has 13 residues.